The 9 T cell receptor beta chains below were found in one sample sequenced in a study of response to subunit inactivated influenza vaccine. Via MiXCR, TCRdb re-called the RT-PCR reads, giving one row per CDR3 protein. The repertoire holds more than 450,000 distinct CDR3 sequences, with approximately 7.1% as singletons. Sequences were derived from PBMCs from blood, sampled roughly 24 months after vaccination. The source of these receptors is a man aged 50 to 69 who received an inactivated influenza vaccine.

The V call is TRBV12-3 or TRBV12-4, the J call TRBJ2-3; 10 positions match TRBD2. The CDR3 runs 15 residues. V gave up 6 bases and J gave up 6 bases; unmatched junction bases: 9. The CDR3 protein is CASRPASGGYDTQYF. DNA of the CDR3: TGTGCCAGCAGACCGGCTAGCGGGGGATATGATACGCAGTATTTT.

At least ten counts were recorded for this clonotype. V usage is TRBV6-5 and J usage is TRBJ1-1; weak D call: TRBD1 (6 bases). The CDR3 runs 12 residues. Germline CDR1 is MNHEY and CDR2 is SVGAGI. V was pared by 2 bases and J by 8 bases, with 9 bases between. The CDR3 coding sequence is TGTGCCAGCAGTTACGCGACAGGAGAAGCTTTCTTT. The encoded protein is CASSYATGEAFF.

This clonotype occurred a few times. The V call is TRBV7-6, the J call TRBJ2-3; 8 nucleotides align to TRBD2. Looked up from germline, CDR1 is SGHVS and CDR2 is FNYEAQ. This CDR3 is built from 16 residues. The V segment lost 5 bases and the J segment 4 bases; nucleotides outside the gene matches: 11. The CDR3 spells CASSRGTAGVADTQYF. CDR3 coding DNA: TGTGCCAGCAGCCGTGGTACAGCGGGAGTCGCAGATACGCAGTATTTT.

This clonotype was recorded many times. The J gene is TRBJ1-1, the V gene TRBV20-1; D uncertain. Germline-derived CDR1 and CDR2 are DFQATT and SNEGSKA (reference sequence). V lost 3 bases and J lost 3, with 14 bases in between. This CDR3 contains 14 residues. The CDR3 DNA follows: TGCAGTGCTAGTGCCGGCCAACTTGACACTGAAGCTTTCTTT. Protein product: CSASAGQLDTEAFF.

This clonotype was detected a few times. The V call is TRBV12-3 or TRBV12-4, the J call TRBJ2-1, with 7 nucleotides matching TRBD2. CDR3 length: 16 residues. The ends lost 7 bases at V and 0 bases at J; junction bases unmatched: 9. CDR3 loop: CASNPGAGRSYNEQFF. CDR3 nucleotides: TGTGCCAGCAATCCCGGAGCGGGGCGCTCCTACAATGAGCAGTTCTTC.

This clonotype was seen many times. This chain uses TRBV20-1 with TRBJ1-1; 9 nucleotides match TRBD1. The CDR3 runs 13 residues. In germline, CDR1 is DFQATT, CDR2 SNEGSKA (reference sequence). V was pared by 6 bases and J by 2 bases, with 4 bases of the junction left unmatched. CDR3 amino acids: CSAPTGGNTEAFF. DNA of the CDR3: TGCAGTGCACCGACAGGGGGAAACACTGAAGCTTTCTTT.

V usage is TRBV6-2 or TRBV6-3 and J usage is TRBJ2-2, with TRBD2 as a possible D gene (6 bases). Germline assignment: CDR1 MNHEY and CDR2 SVGEGT. The CDR3 covers 15 residues. The germline V and J ends were trimmed by 6 bases and 4 bases, with 15 bases remaining between them. The CDR3 protein is CASRQYRDSTGELFF. The CDR3 DNA follows: TGTGCCAGCAGACAGTACCGGGACTCCACCGGGGAGCTGTTTTTT.

This clonotype was seen more than once but under ten times. V usage is TRBV12-3 or TRBV12-4 and J usage is TRBJ1-6; D unclear. This CDR3 has 13 amino acids. Trimming took 0 bases from V and 8 from J, leaving 5 bases between them. The DNA for the CDR3 is TGTGCCAGCAGTTTAGCAGATCATTCACCCCTCCACTTT. Translated: CASSLADHSPLHF.

The V gene is TRBV11-2, the J gene TRBJ2-7; tentatively, D is TRBD1 (5 bases). This CDR3 comprises 16 residues. V was trimmed by 1 base and J by 2 bases, leaving 15 bases between them. Germline CDR1 and CDR2: SGHAT and FQNNGV. The CDR3 sequence is CASSLASGLLTYEQYF. CDR3 sequence (DNA): TGTGCCAGCAGCTTAGCCTCAGGGCTCCTAACCTACGAGCAGTACTTC.